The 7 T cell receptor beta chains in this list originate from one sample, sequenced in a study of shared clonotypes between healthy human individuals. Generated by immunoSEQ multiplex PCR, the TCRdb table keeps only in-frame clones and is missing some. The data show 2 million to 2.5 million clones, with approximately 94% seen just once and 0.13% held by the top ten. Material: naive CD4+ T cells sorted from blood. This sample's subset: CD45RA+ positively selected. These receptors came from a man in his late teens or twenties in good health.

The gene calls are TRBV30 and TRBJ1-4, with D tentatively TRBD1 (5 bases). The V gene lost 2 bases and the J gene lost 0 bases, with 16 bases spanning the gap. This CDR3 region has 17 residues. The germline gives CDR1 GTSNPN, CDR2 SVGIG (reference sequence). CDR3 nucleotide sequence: TGTGCCTGGAGTTCGATTGGGACTTCCGCAACTAATGAAAAACTGTTTTTT. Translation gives CAWSSIGTSATNEKLFF.

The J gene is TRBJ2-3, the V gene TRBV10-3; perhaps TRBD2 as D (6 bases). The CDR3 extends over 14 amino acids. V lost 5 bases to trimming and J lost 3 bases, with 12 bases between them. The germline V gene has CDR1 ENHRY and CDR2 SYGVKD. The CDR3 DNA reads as TGTGCCATCAGTTCCCTAGCGATGACAGATACGCAGTATTTT. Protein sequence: CAISSLAMTDTQYF.

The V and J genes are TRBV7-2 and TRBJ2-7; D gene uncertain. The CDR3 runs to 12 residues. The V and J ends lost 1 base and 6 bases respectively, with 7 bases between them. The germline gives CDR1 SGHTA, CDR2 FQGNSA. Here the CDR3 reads CASSLGSLEQYF. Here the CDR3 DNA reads TGTGCCAGCAGCTTAGGGAGCCTCGAGCAGTACTTC.

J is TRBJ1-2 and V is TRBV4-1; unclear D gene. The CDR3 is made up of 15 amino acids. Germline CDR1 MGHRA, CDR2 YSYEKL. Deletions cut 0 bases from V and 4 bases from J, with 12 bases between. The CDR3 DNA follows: TGCGCCAGCAGCCAAGATTATGGGGAAGGCTATGGCTACACCTTC. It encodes CASSQDYGEGYGYTF.

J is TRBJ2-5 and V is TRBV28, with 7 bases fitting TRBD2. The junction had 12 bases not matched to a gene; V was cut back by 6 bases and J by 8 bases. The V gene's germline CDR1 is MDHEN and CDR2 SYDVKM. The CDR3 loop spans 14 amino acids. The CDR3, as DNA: TGTGCCAGCAGCCCGATGGGGCGGGGGACTACCCAGTACTTC. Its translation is CASSPMGRGTTQYF. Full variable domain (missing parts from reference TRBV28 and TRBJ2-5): DVKVTQSSRYLVKRTGEKVFLECVQDMDHENMFWYRQDPGLGLRLIYFSYDVKMKEKGDIPEGYSVSREKKERFSLILESASTNQTSMYLCASSPMGRGTTQYFGPGTRLLVL.

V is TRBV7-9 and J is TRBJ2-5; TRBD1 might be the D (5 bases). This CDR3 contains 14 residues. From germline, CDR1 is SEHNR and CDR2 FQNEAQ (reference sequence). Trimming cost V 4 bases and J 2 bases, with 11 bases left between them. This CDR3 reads CASSYQGRQETQYF. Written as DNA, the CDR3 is TGTGCCAGCAGCTATCAGGGTAGGCAAGAGACCCAGTACTTC.

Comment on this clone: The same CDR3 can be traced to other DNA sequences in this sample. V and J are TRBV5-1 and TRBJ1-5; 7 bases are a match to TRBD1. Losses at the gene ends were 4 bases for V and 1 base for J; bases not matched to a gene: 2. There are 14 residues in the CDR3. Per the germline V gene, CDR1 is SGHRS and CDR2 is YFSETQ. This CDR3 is CASSPGQSNQPQHF. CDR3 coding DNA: TGCGCCAGCAGCCCGGGACAGAGCAATCAGCCCCAGCATTTT. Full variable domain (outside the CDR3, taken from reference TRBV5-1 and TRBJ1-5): KAGVTQTPRYLIKTRGQQVTLSCSPISGHRSVSWYQQTPGQGLQFLFEYFSETQRNKGNFPGRFSGRQFSNSRSEMNVSTLELGDSALYLCASSPGQSNQPQHFGDGTRLSIL.